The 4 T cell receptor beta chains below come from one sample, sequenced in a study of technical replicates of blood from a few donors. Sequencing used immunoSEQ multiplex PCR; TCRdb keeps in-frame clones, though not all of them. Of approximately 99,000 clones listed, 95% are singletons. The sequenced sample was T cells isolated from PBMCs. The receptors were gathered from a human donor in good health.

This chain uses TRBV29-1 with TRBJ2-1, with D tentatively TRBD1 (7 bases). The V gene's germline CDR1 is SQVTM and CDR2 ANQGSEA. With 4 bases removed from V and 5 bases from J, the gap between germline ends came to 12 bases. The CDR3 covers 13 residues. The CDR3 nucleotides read TGCAGCGTTGCCCGCGGGACAGACAATGAGCAGTTCTTC. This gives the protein CSVARGTDNEQFF.

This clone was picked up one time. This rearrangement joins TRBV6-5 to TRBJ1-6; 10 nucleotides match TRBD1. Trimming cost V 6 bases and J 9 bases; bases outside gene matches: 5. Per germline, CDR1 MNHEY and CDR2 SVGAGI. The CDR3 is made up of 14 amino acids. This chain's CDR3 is CASRPGTGVSPLHF. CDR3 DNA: TGTGCCAGCAGACCCGGGACAGGGGTTTCACCCCTCCACTTT.

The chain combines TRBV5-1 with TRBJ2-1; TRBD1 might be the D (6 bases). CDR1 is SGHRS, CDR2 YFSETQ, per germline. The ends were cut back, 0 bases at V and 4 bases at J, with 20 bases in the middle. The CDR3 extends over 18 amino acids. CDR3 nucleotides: TGCGCCAGCAGCTTGGCCAGGGGACGACTTGATCCTTACAATGAGCAGTTCTTC. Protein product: CASSLARGRLDPYNEQFF.

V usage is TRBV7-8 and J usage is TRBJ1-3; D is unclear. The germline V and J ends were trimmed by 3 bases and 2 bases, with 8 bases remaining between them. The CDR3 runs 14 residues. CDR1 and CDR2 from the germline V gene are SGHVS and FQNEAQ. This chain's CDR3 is CASSFSDAGNTIYF. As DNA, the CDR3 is TGTGCCAGCAGCTTTTCAGATGCTGGAAACACCATATATTTT.